Each of the 4 T cell receptor beta chains below was sequenced from the same sample in a study of T cells in localized non-small cell lung cancer. The data were produced by immunoSEQ multiplex PCR, yet TCRdb's version contains in-frame clones alone and is incomplete. The repertoire holds around 4,600 clones, with about 27% as singletons. Specimen: lung tumor tissue, collected before any cancer treatment. Receptor source: a man aged 35-69 years with stage III squamous cell lung carcinoma.

This clone is medium-sized in the sample. V gene TRBV11-3 combines with J gene TRBJ2-3; 9 nucleotides line up with TRBD2. The CDR3 sequence is 15 residues long. Germline V CDR1 and CDR2: SGHNT, YENEEA. The ends lost 5 bases at V and 6 bases at J; junction bases unmatched: 9. CDR3 loop: CASSLVAGESDTQYF. CDR3 bases: TGTGCCAGCAGCCTGGTAGCGGGGGAGTCGGATACGCAGTATTTT.

The V and J genes are TRBV29-1 and TRBJ1-4; D not certain. Looked up from germline, CDR1 is SQVTM and CDR2 is ANQGSEA. This CDR3 is built from 13 residues. The V and J ends lost 0 bases and 4 bases respectively, with 6 bases between them. The CDR3 loop reads CSVEDRDNEKLFF. The CDR3 DNA sequence: TGCAGCGTTGAAGACAGAGATAATGAAAAACTGTTTTTT. The whole variable domain, filled in from reference TRBV29-1 and TRBJ1-4, reads SAVISQKPSRDICQRGTSLTIQCQVDSQVTMMFWYRQQPGQSLTLIATANQGSEATYESGFVIDKFPISRPNLTFSTLTVSNMSPEDSSIYLCSVEDRDNEKLFFGSGTQLSVL.

This rearrangement joins TRBV6-8 to TRBJ2-3, with a possible D match to TRBD2 (7 bases). This CDR3 region has 14 residues. Germline CDR1 reads MNHGY; CDR2 reads SAAAGT. The V end lost 7 bases, the J end lost 6 bases, and 17 bases lay between the germline ends. The CDR3 reads CASNDGGAPDTQYF. The CDR3, as DNA: TGTGCCAGCAATGATGGGGGGGCACCGGATACGCAGTATTTT.

The chain couples TRBV6-8 to TRBJ1-1; a weak D match, TRBD1 (6 bases). CDR3 length equals 14 residues. Germline V CDR1 and CDR2: MNHGY, SAAAGT. Trimming took 8 bases from V and 1 from J, leaving 14 bases between them. CDR3 nucleotides: TGTGCCAGCGGGGAAGGCAGGGGGAACACTGAAGCTTTCTTT. Its translation is CASGEGRGNTEAFF.